The clone carrying this T cell receptor (beta chain) has only a few counts. Its antigen remains unidentified. These data belong to a study of T cells in Graves' hyperthyroidism and ophthalmopathy. CDR3 length: 13 amino acids. Germline V CDR1 and CDR2: MNHEY, SMNVEV (reference sequence). Trimming left V 3 bases short and J 9 bases short, with 14 bases between. Study outcomes and limitations: Clonotypes that were expanded in thyroid above 0.001 mostly appeared in blood too.

Researchers took RNA transcripts and amplified the TCR beta CDR3 regions from them. The HTBI primer set drove a first-round RT-PCR of the TCR CDR3. TCRdb processed the multiplex PCR reads anew with MiXCR; each CDR3 protein has one entry. The sample lists 500,000 to 550,000 distinct CDR3 sequences, just under 20% occurring once. Uncontrolled infection, other autoimmune disease, pregnancy or lactation barred patients from enrollment. Material for sequencing was blood. The sequence was collected from a man aged 35 to 55 with Graves' ophthalmopathy. This chain joins TRBV27 and TRBJ2-5; TRBD1 or TRBD2 may be the D gene (5 bases each). The CDR3 DNA reads TGTGCCAGCAGTTTTCAGGGACCATTGGCCCAGTACTTC. It translates to CASSFQGPLAQYF.